These 17 T cell receptor beta chains share one sample of origin, sequenced in a study of control samples from healthy donors and cancer patients. Profiled with immunoSEQ multiplex PCR; TCRdb holds only in-frame clones, not every one. The table shows 30,000 or so clones, with 70% to 90% occurring only once. Sequences were obtained from formalin-fixed, paraffin-embedded tissue. These receptors were collected from a female donor with melanoma.

The rearrangement uses TRBV5-1 and TRBJ2-5, with 7 nucleotides matching TRBD2. CDR1 SGHRS and CDR2 YFSETQ come from the germline V gene. CDR3 length equals 14 residues. V lost 4 bases to trimming and J lost 3 bases; unmatched junction nucleotides: 6. CDR3 coding DNA: TGCGCCAGCAGCACAGAGGGAGGGGAAGAGACCCAGTACTTC. This sequence encodes CASSTEGGEETQYF.

V usage is TRBV3-1 (or the pseudogene TRBV3-2) and J usage is TRBJ2-7; no firm D call. V was clipped by 1 base and J by 2 bases, with 6 bases between them. Germline V lookup: CDR1 LGHDT, CDR2 YNNKEL (reference sequence). The CDR3 runs 13 residues. The chain's CDR3 is CASSQARAYEQYF. As DNA, the CDR3 is TGTGCCAGCAGCCAAGCGCGTGCCTACGAGCAGTACTTC.

V and J are TRBV24-1 and TRBJ2-1; tentatively, D is TRBD2 (5 bases). Germline V gene lookup returns CDR1 KGHDR and CDR2 SFDVKD. V dropped 4 bases and J dropped 2 bases, with 11 bases sitting between them. The CDR3 contains 15 residues. CDR3 bases: TGTGCCACCAGTGACCGAAGCGGACCCTACAATGAGCAGTTCTTC. This gives the protein CATSDRSGPYNEQFF.

This clone appeared a single time. V is TRBV7-2 and J is TRBJ2-6, with D possibly TRBD2 on 6 matching bases. Germline assignment: CDR1 SGHTA and CDR2 FQGNSA. Trimming removed 3 bases from V and 3 bases from J, with 6 bases in between. The CDR3 runs to 14 residues. CDR3 sequence: CASSFSGGANVLTF. CDR3 nucleotide sequence: TGTGCCAGCAGCTTTAGCGGTGGGGCCAACGTCCTGACTTTC. Combining the CDR3 with reference TRBV7-2 and TRBJ2-6 gives the whole variable domain GAGVSQSPSNKVTEKGKDVELRCDPISGHTALYWYRQSLGQGLEFLIYFQGNSAPDKSGLPSDRFSAERTGGSVSTLTIQRTQQEDSAVYLCASSFSGGANVLTFGAGSRLTVL.

A note on this clone: One junction end disagrees with the germline gene, perhaps due to a read error. The genes are TRBV6-2 or TRBV6-3 and TRBJ1-5, with D possibly being TRBD1 (5 bases). Germline V gene data show CDR1 as MNHEY and CDR2 as SVGEGT. This CDR3 is built from 14 residues. CDR3: CVSGLGASNQPQHF. The CDR3 bases are TGTGTCAGCGGCCTCGGGGCTAGCAATCAGCCCCAGCATTTT.

The chain uses TRBV5-1 and TRBJ1-1; D is unresolved. Germline V lookup: CDR1 SGHRS, CDR2 YFSETQ. The V end lost 4 bases, the J end lost 1 base, and 8 bases lay between the germline ends. This CDR3 contains 13 residues. The CDR3 coding sequence is TGCGCCAGCAGCCCCCTGGGGAACACTGAAGCTTTCTTT. Its translation is CASSPLGNTEAFF.

V is TRBV5-6 and J is TRBJ2-1; 11 positions agree with TRBD1. Trimming removed 4 bases from V and 6 bases from J; junction bases left unmatched: 9. This CDR3 comprises 16 residues. CDR1 is SGHDT, CDR2 YYEEEE, per germline. The chain's CDR3 is CASSRTWDRGTNEQFF. For the CDR3, the DNA is TGTGCCAGCAGCCGCACCTGGGACAGGGGGACCAATGAGCAGTTCTTC.

This clone was counted a single time. The chain carries TRBV7-3 and TRBJ2-5; D might be TRBD1 (5 bases). Germline lookup yields CDR1 SGHTA and CDR2 FQGTGA. V was clipped by 7 bases and J by 0 bases, with 30 bases between them. The CDR3 consists of 20 residues. Here the CDR3 DNA reads TGTGCCAGCAACAACACAGGTTCAAGATGTTCTTCCACGGACCAAGAGACCCAGTACTTC. It codes for CASNNTGSRCSSTDQETQYF.

This clone was counted a single time. V and J are TRBV9 and TRBJ1-2; D might be TRBD1 (5 bases). V lost 6 bases and J 7 bases, leaving 16 bases between the germline ends. The length of the CDR3 is 13 residues. Germline V gene sequence: CDR1 SGDLS, CDR2 YYNGEE. The CDR3 coding sequence is TGTGCCAGCACCACTCAGGGTCGAAGTGGCTACACCTTC. It yields the protein CASTTQGRSGYTF.

CDR3 amino acids: CASSDSGLAGIQETQYF. The CDR3 DNA reads TGCGCCAGCAGTGACTCAGGACTAGCGGGGATACAAGAGACCCAGTACTTC. V and J are TRBV10-1 and TRBJ2-5, with 12 nucleotides matching TRBD2. Germline V gene sequence: CDR1 WNHNN, CDR2 SYGVQD (reference sequence). The ends lost 3 bases at V and 2 bases at J; junction bases unmatched: 7. CDR3 length: 17 residues.

The chain uses TRBV6-1 and TRBJ2-2; TRBD1 matches 7 bases. The V and J ends lost 2 bases and 2 bases, in that order; junction bases with no gene match: 14. CDR1 is MNHNS and CDR2 is SASEGT in the germline V gene. The CDR3 covers 19 residues. The CDR3 coding sequence is TGTGCCAGCAGTGAACGAGGACAGGAAGGTTCGTTTAACACCGGGGAGCTGTTTTTT. It specifies CASSERGQEGSFNTGELFF.

The rearrangement joins TRBV6-5 to TRBJ1-2; 7 nucleotides align to TRBD1. From germline, CDR1 is MNHEY and CDR2 SVGAGI. J gave up 4 bases and V 6 bases, and 5 bases lay outside the gene matches. The CDR3 loop spans 13 amino acids. Here the CDR3 reads CASSPRGSYGYTF. CDR3 DNA: TGTGCCAGCAGCCCCAGGGGGTCCTATGGCTACACCTTC.

The V and J genes are TRBV18 and TRBJ1-1; 7 nucleotides line up with TRBD1. The CDR3 contains 15 residues. The trim removed 3 bases at V and 2 bases at J, leaving 6 bases unmatched. The germline V gene encodes CDR1 KGHSH and CDR2 LQKENI. Written as DNA, the CDR3 is TGTGCCAGCTCACCGATGAGGGGGCGTAACACTGAAGCTTTCTTT. It specifies CASSPMRGRNTEAFF.

The chain links TRBV13 to TRBJ1-2; no clear D gene. Trimming cost V 0 bases and J 2 bases, with 10 bases left between them. Looked up from germline, CDR1 is PRHDT and CDR2 is FYEKMQ (reference sequence). The CDR3 has 15 residues. This CDR3 is CASSLGGIKNYGYTF. The CDR3, as DNA: TGTGCCAGCAGCTTAGGTGGCATCAAGAACTATGGCTACACCTTC.

The V call is TRBV29-1, the J call TRBJ1-2, with 7 bases identical to TRBD1. CDR1 is SQVTM, CDR2 ANQGSEA, per germline. CDR3 length equals 13 residues. Unmatched junction bases numbered 5, after V lost 5 bases and J lost 2 bases. The CDR3 region has the DNA TGCAGCGTTCAGGGGGTCTCAAACTATGGCTACACCTTC. The encoded protein is CSVQGVSNYGYTF.

This clone came up a few times. The J gene is TRBJ2-3, the V gene TRBV9, with TRBD2 matching 9 bases. Germline V CDR1 and CDR2: SGDLS, YYNGEE. V shed 0 bases, J shed 6 bases, and the junction held 8 bases outside the gene matches. This CDR3 contains 16 residues. The CDR3 spells CASSVGGSGSLDTQYF. CDR3 DNA: TGTGCCAGCAGCGTAGGAGGTAGCGGGAGTTTGGATACGCAGTATTTT.

The chain has TRBV11-3 and TRBJ2-1; either TRBD1 or TRBD2 may supply D (5 bases each). The CDR3 has 13 residues. Trimming took 4 bases from V and 7 from J, leaving 11 bases between them. The germline V gene has CDR1 SGHNT and CDR2 YENEEA. The CDR3 sequence is CASSSNWGNEQFF. The CDR3 DNA sequence: TGTGCCAGCAGCTCAAACTGGGGGAATGAGCAGTTCTTC.